These 32 T cell receptor beta chains originate from one sample sequenced in a study of OX40 agonist ivuxolimab in advanced cancers. Sequencing used immunoSEQ multiplex PCR; TCRdb keeps in-frame clones, though not all of them. The table shows roughly 7,000 clones, with about 70% occurring only once. The source material was CD4+ or CD8+ T cells sorted from blood, sampled in a trial of the OX40 agonist ivuxolimab. The source is an adult with an advanced solid tumor such as melanoma, head and neck, liver or kidney cancer.

The chain employs TRBV30 and TRBJ1-1; unclear D gene. The CDR3 has 13 residues. Germline V gives CDR1 GTSNPN, CDR2 SVGIG (reference sequence). V lost 3 bases, J lost 1 base, and 9 bases lay in between. CDR3 residues: CAWSPDRNTEAFF. CDR3 DNA sequence: TGTGCCTGGAGCCCTGACCGGAACACTGAAGCTTTCTTT.

The chain joins TRBV9 to TRBJ2-3; D might be TRBD2 (6 bases). Looked up from germline, CDR1 is SGDLS and CDR2 is YYNGEE. The CDR3 covers 13 residues. Trimming shortened V by 3 bases and J by 4 bases, and 9 bases separated the two germline ends. CDR3 amino acids: CASSGGLSDTQYF. The DNA for the CDR3 is TGTGCCAGCAGCGGGGGACTGTCAGATACGCAGTATTTT.

This clone appeared a few times. This rearrangement joins TRBV7-8 to TRBJ1-2; D might be TRBD1 (5 bases). Trimming took off 1 base at V and 4 bases at J, with 19 bases between the two ends. The CDR3 extends over 17 amino acids. Germline V gene data show CDR1 as SGHVS and CDR2 as FQNEAQ. CDR3 in amino acids: CASSLGSGGGVFYGYTF. The CDR3 DNA is TGTGCCAGCAGCTTAGGATCGGGCGGGGGGGTTTTCTATGGCTACACCTTC.

This clone was recorded once. The chain recombines TRBV30 with TRBJ2-1, with 11 bases matching TRBD2. V shed 0 bases, J shed 8 bases, and the junction held 6 bases outside the gene matches. There are 15 residues in the CDR3. Germline CDR1 reads GTSNPN; CDR2 reads SVGIG (reference sequence). The CDR3 reads CAWSVTSGRLDEQFF. Here the CDR3 DNA reads TGTGCCTGGAGTGTTACTAGCGGGAGATTGGATGAGCAGTTCTTC.

This sequence joins TRBV6-4 and TRBJ2-3; 10 nucleotides align to TRBD2. The V segment lost 6 bases and the J segment 1 base; nucleotides outside the gene matches: 4. The CDR3 is 15 amino acids. The germline CDR1 and CDR2 sequences are MRHNA and SNTAGT. This CDR3 is CASSYLAGGTDTQYF. The CDR3 region has the DNA TGTGCCAGCAGCTACCTAGCGGGAGGCACAGATACGCAGTATTTT.

Relative to its sample, this clone is medium-sized. The J gene is TRBJ2-5, the V gene TRBV11-2; a possible D gene is TRBD1 (5 bases). The V end lost 4 bases, the J end lost 5 bases, and 11 bases lay between the germline ends. CDR1 and CDR2 from the germline V gene are SGHAT and FQNNGV. This CDR3 is built from 13 residues. DNA for the CDR3: TGTGCCAGCAGCTCGTCAGGGTCTGAGACCCAGTACTTC. Protein sequence: CASSSSGSETQYF.

V gene TRBV6-5 combines with J gene TRBJ2-2; no clear D. CDR3 length: 11 amino acids. CDR1 MNHEY and CDR2 SVGAGI come from the germline V gene. V shed 4 bases and J shed 6 bases, with 3 bases lying between them. The CDR3 region has the DNA TGTGCCAGCAGTTTTCCCGGGGAGCTGTTTTTT. Its protein is CASSFPGELFF.

This clone was observed a handful of times. CDR3 sequence (DNA): TGTGCCAGCAGTTATATGACAGGGACCGGCTACACCTTC. Amino acid sequence: CASSYMTGTGYTF. The V gene is TRBV7-8, the J gene TRBJ1-2, with TRBD1 matching over 7 bases. The CDR3 extends over 13 amino acids. Germline CDR1 SGHVS, CDR2 FQNEAQ. The J segment lost 8 bases and the V segment lost 6 bases, leaving 9 bases of the junction unmatched.

The chain uses TRBV9 and TRBJ2-7, with 7 positions matching TRBD2. Germline V CDR1 and CDR2: SGDLS, YYNGEE. The trim removed 3 bases at V and 4 bases at J, leaving 4 bases unmatched. The CDR3 runs to 13 residues. As DNA, the CDR3 is TGTGCCAGCAGCGGGACTAGTAGGTACGAGCAGTACTTC. This gives the protein CASSGTSRYEQYF.

The chain recombines TRBV7-9 with TRBJ2-5, with TRBD1 matching over 7 bases. The last part of the DNA fits TRBJ2-7 better; the J call may be wrong. This CDR3 comprises 14 residues. From germline, CDR1 is SEHNR and CDR2 FQNEAQ (reference sequence). In nucleotides, the CDR3 is TGTGCCAGCAGTCTACAGGGGATCTCCTACGAGCAGTACTTC. It codes for CASSLQGISYEQYF.

The chain uses TRBV5-1 and TRBJ1-4; tentative D call: TRBD1 (5 bases). The V end lost 1 base, the J end lost 8 bases, and 6 bases lay between the germline ends. This CDR3 is built from 12 residues. Germline CDR1 reads SGHRS; CDR2 reads YFSETQ. CDR3 residues: CASSLRGEKLFF. The CDR3 nucleotides are TGCGCCAGCAGCTTGCGGGGCGAAAAACTGTTTTTT.

In this sample, this clone turned up once. The chain links TRBV11-2 to TRBJ2-7; unclear D gene. Germline values: CDR1 SGHAT, CDR2 FQNNGV. With 3 bases removed from V and 4 bases from J, the gap between germline ends came to 7 bases. The CDR3 is 12 residues long. The CDR3 region has the DNA TGTGCCAGCAGCTTGGGCGTTTACGAGCAGTACTTC. This encodes CASSLGVYEQYF.

This clone has a handful of counts. The CDR3 region has the DNA TGTGCCGGGATTAGCGGCTACGAGCAGTACTTC. This translates into CAGISGYEQYF. The V call is TRBV6-6, the J call TRBJ2-7; perhaps TRBD2 as D (6 bases). Trimming left V 11 bases short and J 3 bases short, with 11 bases between. This CDR3 has 11 residues. Germline values: CDR1 MNHNY, CDR2 SVGAGI (reference sequence).

This chain links TRBV27 with TRBJ2-7, with D unresolved. The CDR3 is 13 amino acids. The V and J ends lost 3 bases and 0 bases respectively, with 6 bases between them. Per the germline V gene, CDR1 is MNHEY and CDR2 is SMNVEV (reference sequence). The CDR3: CASSFQSSYEQYF. The CDR3 DNA follows: TGTGCCAGCAGTTTCCAAAGCTCCTACGAGCAGTACTTC.

The chain uses TRBV5-6 and TRBJ2-3; the match to TRBD2 covers 8 bases. J gave up 7 bases and V 0 bases, and 10 bases lay outside the gene matches. The CDR3 totals 16 residues. CDR1 and CDR2 from the germline V gene are SGHDT and YYEEEE. The CDR3 here is CASSLVPGTSANTQYF. The CDR3 coding sequence is TGTGCCAGCAGCTTGGTTCCCGGGACTAGTGCCAATACGCAGTATTTT. Combining the CDR3 with reference TRBV5-6 and TRBJ2-3 gives the whole variable domain DAGVTQSPTHLIKTRGQQVTLRCSPKSGHDTVSWYQQALGQGPQFIFQYYEEEERQRGNFPDRFSGHQFPNYSSELNVNALLLGDSALYLCASSLVPGTSANTQYFGPGTRLTVL.

The CDR3, as DNA: TGTGCCAGCAAGGTGCAGACGAACACCGGGGAGCTGTTTTTT. Its protein product is CASKVQTNTGELFF. The J gene is TRBJ2-2, the V gene TRBV6-1; D is ambiguous. Trimming took off 7 bases at V and 0 bases at J, with 9 bases between the two ends. The germline gives CDR1 MNHNS, CDR2 SASEGT. The length of the CDR3 is 14 residues.

The chain employs TRBV5-6 and TRBJ2-3; D might be TRBD1 (6 bases). This CDR3 is 15 amino acids long. Germline CDR1 and CDR2: SGHDT and YYEEEE. The ends were cut back, 0 bases at V and 4 bases at J, with 12 bases in the middle. The CDR3, as DNA: TGTGCCAGCAGCTTGGCGGACAGACTCCCAGATACGCAGTATTTT. Translating it yields CASSLADRLPDTQYF.

The rearrangement joins TRBV5-1 to TRBJ1-5; maybe TRBD1 (5 bases). V shed 4 bases and J shed 1 base, with 12 bases lying between them. CDR3 length: 15 residues. CDR1 is SGHRS, CDR2 YFSETQ, per germline. In DNA form, the CDR3 reads TGCGCCAGCAGCCTCCGGGGGGGGAGCAATCAGCCCCAGCATTTT. Translating gives CASSLRGGSNQPQHF.

The V and J genes are TRBV11-2 and TRBJ1-6; 9 bases are shared with TRBD1. CDR1 and CDR2 from the germline V gene are SGHAT and FQNNGV. J lost 8 bases, V lost 6 bases, and 8 bases had no gene match. This CDR3 is 15 amino acids long. The CDR3: CASRGTGRIYSPLHF. The CDR3 region has the DNA TGTGCCAGCAGAGGGACAGGGAGAATTTATTCACCCCTCCACTTT.

This clone has only one observation. The chain is built from TRBV4-2 and TRBJ2-7; TRBD1 agrees at 9 bases. Germline assignment: CDR1 LGHNA and CDR2 YNFKEQ. With V trimmed by 6 bases and J by 1 base, 10 bases remained unmatched. The CDR3 spans 16 residues. The CDR3 loop reads CASSPIGQGTSYEQYF. The CDR3 bases are TGTGCCAGCAGTCCTATCGGACAGGGGACGTCCTACGAGCAGTACTTC.

This clone was seen more than once but under ten times. V is TRBV4-2 and J is TRBJ1-1; D unclear. CDR3 length: 13 amino acids. V lost 1 base to trimming and J lost 6 bases, with 9 bases between them. The germline V gene has CDR1 LGHNA and CDR2 YNFKEQ. CDR3 in amino acids: CASSQGSVPEAFF. For the CDR3, the DNA is TGTGCCAGCAGCCAAGGTAGTGTTCCTGAAGCTTTCTTT.

This chain links TRBV14 with TRBJ1-2, with 7 nucleotides matching TRBD1. CDR1 SGHDN and CDR2 FVKESK come from the germline V gene. Trimming took 5 bases from V and 7 from J; bases not matched to a gene: 19. The CDR3 extends over 17 amino acids. The CDR3 bases are TGTGCCAGCAGCTACTCGACAGGGCCGATACCGTCTATTGGCTACACCTTC. Translating it yields CASSYSTGPIPSIGYTF.

The chain has TRBV11-2 and TRBJ1-5; D is uncertain. V lost 5 bases, J lost 0 bases, and 8 bases lay in between. Germline lookup yields CDR1 SGHAT and CDR2 FQNNGV. CDR3 length equals 14 residues. The chain's CDR3 is CASSPRYSNQPQHF. The CDR3, as DNA: TGTGCCAGCAGCCCGCGTTATAGCAATCAGCCCCAGCATTTT.

V and J are TRBV6-6 and TRBJ1-4, with a possible D match to TRBD1 (6 bases). The germline V and J ends were trimmed by 0 bases and 3 bases, with 8 bases remaining between them. The CDR3 covers 15 residues. Germline V gives CDR1 MNHNY, CDR2 SVGAGI (reference sequence). In nucleotides, the CDR3 is TGTGCCAGCAGTTACTCTACAGGGTCTAATGAAAAACTGTTTTTT. As protein: CASSYSTGSNEKLFF.

The V gene is TRBV19, the J gene TRBJ2-7; D is unclear. The germline V gene encodes CDR1 LNHDA and CDR2 SQIVND (reference sequence). This CDR3 comprises 15 residues. Deletions cut 3 bases from V and 4 bases from J, with 16 bases between. The CDR3 nucleotides read TGTGCCAGTAGTATTGAGGCTCGACAAACGTACGAGCAGTACTTC. Protein sequence: CASSIEARQTYEQYF.

This chain connects TRBV6-5 to TRBJ2-2, with D uncertain. Between the trimmed V and J ends, which lost 3 bases and 1 base, there was a span of 6 bases. Per the germline V gene, CDR1 is MNHEY and CDR2 is SVGAGI. This CDR3 region has 14 residues. The CDR3 region is CASSYSRNTGELFF. The CDR3, as DNA: TGTGCCAGCAGTTATAGCCGGAACACCGGGGAGCTGTTTTTT.

This clone turned up a few times. The CDR3 loop reads CASSDRGSTNEKLFF. The CDR3 DNA is TGTGCCAGCAGTGACAGGGGATCAACTAATGAAAAACTGTTTTTT. The chain couples TRBV6-1 to TRBJ1-4; possibly TRBD1 for D (6 bases). The CDR3 is 15 amino acids. CDR1 and CDR2 (germline): MNHNS, SASEGT. The V gene lost 3 bases and the J gene lost 0 bases, with 8 bases spanning the gap.

The V gene is TRBV7-2, the J gene TRBJ1-5, with 8 nucleotides matching TRBD1. Trimming at V came to 5 bases and at J to 6 bases, leaving 9 bases not matched to a gene. Per the germline V gene, CDR1 is SGHTA and CDR2 is FQGNSA. This CDR3 is 15 amino acids long. The CDR3 here is CASSPWTGSFQPQHF. CDR3 nucleotides: TGTGCCAGCAGCCCCTGGACAGGGAGCTTTCAGCCCCAGCATTTT.

This clone came up once. This sequence joins TRBV27 and TRBJ2-5, with 14 bases that match TRBD2. Germline CDR1 MNHEY, CDR2 SMNVEV (reference sequence). Germline trimming cut 3 bases from V and 0 bases from J; bases unmatched to any gene: 6. The CDR3 length is 18 residues. The CDR3 region is CASSFQGLAGEHQETQYF. CDR3 coding DNA: TGTGCCAGCAGTTTTCAGGGACTAGCGGGAGAGCACCAAGAGACCCAGTACTTC.

This clone is labeled medium-sized. Relative to the germline gene, one junction end is altered; a read error may explain this. This rearrangement joins TRBV11-2 to TRBJ2-1, with 8 bases aligning to TRBD1. This CDR3 comprises 15 residues. The germline gives CDR1 SGHAT, CDR2 FQNNGV. CDR3 nucleotides: TGTGCCAGCAGATTAGAGTTCCAGGGGGCGAATGAGCAGTTCTTC. It translates to CASRLEFQGANEQFF.

This clone was seen more than once but under ten times. The chain is built from TRBV6-5 and TRBJ2-7, with 7 bases that match TRBD1. CDR3 length equals 13 residues. Germline CDR1 reads MNHEY; CDR2 reads SVGAGI. V dropped 2 bases and J dropped 3; count of bases not matched to a gene: 1. In DNA, the CDR3 is TGTGCCAGCAGTTACCAGGGGGACTACGAGCAGTACTTC. Protein: CASSYQGDYEQYF.

The V and J genes are TRBV9 and TRBJ2-1; unclear D gene. Trimming stripped 1 base from V and 6 bases from J, with 11 bases between. CDR1 and CDR2 (germline): SGDLS, YYNGEE. This CDR3 is built from 14 residues. The CDR3 here is CASSVLDGLNEQFF. DNA of the CDR3: TGTGCCAGCAGCGTATTAGACGGCCTCAATGAGCAGTTCTTC.